Sequencing of this T cell receptor (beta chain) was carried out in a study of T cell responses to AZD1222 COVID-19 vaccine. Study-level points and caveats: With two AZD1222 doses given, Spike-specific TCR breadth and depth both rose. At 160-218 and 743-854, vaccine-associated CD4 TCRs were dominant, and they spanned spike. Most donors were white British, females outnumbered males, and clonal diversity was possibly underestimated.

Using immunoSEQ multiplex PCR, the repertoire was profiled, and TCRdb retains in-frame clones only, with some absent. In the table there are about 110,000 clones, under 90% of which are singletons. Looked up from germline, CDR1 is LNHDA and CDR2 is SQIVND (reference sequence). The CDR3 runs to 15 residues. V dropped 6 bases and J dropped 5; count of bases not matched to a gene: 12. This clone showed up just a few times. What it recognizes is unknown. V and J are TRBV19 and TRBJ2-7, with TRBD2 matching 8 bases. The sample here was peripheral blood, taken on day 0 of AZD1222 vaccination. This receptor was taken from an adult in good health. CDR3 protein: CASSLRGGAIDEQYF. The CDR3 DNA follows: TGTGCCAGTAGCCTCCGGGGGGGGGCTATCGACGAGCAGTACTTC. The variable domain in full, completed from reference TRBV19 and TRBJ2-7, reads DGGITQSPKYLFRKEGQNVTLSCEQNLNHDAMYWYRQDPGQGLRLIYYSQIVNDFQKGDIAEGYSVSREKKESFPLTVTSAQKNPTAFYLCASSLRGGAIDEQYFGPGTRLTVT.